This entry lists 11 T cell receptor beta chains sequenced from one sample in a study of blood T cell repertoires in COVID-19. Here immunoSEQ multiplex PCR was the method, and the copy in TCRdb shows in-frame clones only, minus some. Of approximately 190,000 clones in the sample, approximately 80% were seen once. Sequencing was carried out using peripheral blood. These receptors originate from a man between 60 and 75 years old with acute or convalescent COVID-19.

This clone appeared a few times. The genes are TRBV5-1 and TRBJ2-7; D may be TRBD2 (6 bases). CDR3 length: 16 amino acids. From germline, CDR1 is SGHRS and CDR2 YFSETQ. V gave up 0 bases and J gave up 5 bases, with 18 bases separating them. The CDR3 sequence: CASSLVSPGLRDEQYF. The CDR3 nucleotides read TGCGCCAGCAGCTTGGTGTCCCCGGGACTGCGCGACGAGCAGTACTTC. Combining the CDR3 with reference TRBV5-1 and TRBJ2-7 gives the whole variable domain KAGVTQTPRYLIKTRGQQVTLSCSPISGHRSVSWYQQTPGQGLQFLFEYFSETQRNKGNFPGRFSGRQFSNSRSEMNVSTLELGDSALYLCASSLVSPGLRDEQYFGPGTRLTVT.

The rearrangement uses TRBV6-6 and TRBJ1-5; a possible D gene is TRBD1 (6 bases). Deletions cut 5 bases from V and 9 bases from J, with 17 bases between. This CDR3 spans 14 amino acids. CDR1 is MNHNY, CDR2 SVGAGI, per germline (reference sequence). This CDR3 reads CASSPRDTEGPQHF. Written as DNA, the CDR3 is TGTGCCAGCAGTCCCCGGGACACCGAGGGGCCCCAGCATTTT.

CDR3 loop: CAWSVDRRRMNTEAFF. CDR3 coding DNA: TGTGCCTGGAGTGTAGACAGGAGAAGGATGAACACTGAAGCTTTCTTT. This chain uses TRBV30 with TRBJ1-1; D may be TRBD1 (6 bases). There are 16 residues in the CDR3. Germline V CDR1 and CDR2: GTSNPN, SVGIG (reference sequence). V was cut by 0 bases and J by 0 bases, with 14 bases left in between.

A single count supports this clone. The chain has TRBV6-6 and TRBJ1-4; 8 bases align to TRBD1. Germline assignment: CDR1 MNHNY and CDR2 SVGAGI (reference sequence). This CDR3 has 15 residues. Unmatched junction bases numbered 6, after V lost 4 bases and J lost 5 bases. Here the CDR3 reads CASSLRNRGNEKLFF. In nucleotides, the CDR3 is TGTGCCAGCAGTTTGCGGAACAGGGGGAATGAAAAACTGTTTTTT.

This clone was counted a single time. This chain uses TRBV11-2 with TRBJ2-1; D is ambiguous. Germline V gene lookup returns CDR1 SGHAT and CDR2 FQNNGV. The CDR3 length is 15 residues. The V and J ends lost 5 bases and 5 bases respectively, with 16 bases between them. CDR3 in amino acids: CASSDQPTKNNEQFF. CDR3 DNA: TGTGCCAGCAGCGATCAGCCTACTAAAAACAATGAGCAGTTCTTC.

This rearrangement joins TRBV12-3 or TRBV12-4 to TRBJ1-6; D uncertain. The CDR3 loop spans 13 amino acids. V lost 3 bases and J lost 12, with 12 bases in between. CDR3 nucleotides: TGTGCCAGCAGTTTGGAGGGAACGGGACCCCTCCACTTT. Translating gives CASSLEGTGPLHF.

The CDR3 DNA follows: TGTGCCAGCAGTGCCGGCGGGGAAGAGACCCAGTACTTC. Amino acid sequence: CASSAGGEETQYF. J is TRBJ2-5 and V is TRBV2; perhaps TRBD2 as D (6 bases). V was pared by 4 bases and J by 3 bases, with 9 bases between. Germline loops: CDR1 SNHLY, CDR2 FYNNEI. This CDR3 is built from 13 residues.

CDR3 DNA: TGTGCAAGTCGCCTTTTGGGACAGGGGAAGTGGAATCAGCCCCAGCATTTT. Translation gives CASRLLGQGKWNQPQHF. The chain has TRBV12-2 and TRBJ1-5; TRBD1 is the table's D call and was not checked against the DNA. TRBV12-2 is listed as a pseudogene. This CDR3 has 17 residues.

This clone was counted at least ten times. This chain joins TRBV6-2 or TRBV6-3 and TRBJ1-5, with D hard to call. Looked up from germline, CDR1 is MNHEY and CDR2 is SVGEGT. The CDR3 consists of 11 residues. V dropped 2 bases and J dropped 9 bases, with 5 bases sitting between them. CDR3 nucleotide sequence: TGTGCCAGCAGTTACCCGGGGCCCCAGCATTTT. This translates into CASSYPGPQHF.

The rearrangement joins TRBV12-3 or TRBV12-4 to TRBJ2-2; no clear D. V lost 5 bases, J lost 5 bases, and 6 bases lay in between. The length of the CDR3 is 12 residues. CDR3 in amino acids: CASSRGTGELFF. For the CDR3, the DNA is TGTGCCAGCAGTCGAGGAACCGGGGAGCTGTTTTTT.

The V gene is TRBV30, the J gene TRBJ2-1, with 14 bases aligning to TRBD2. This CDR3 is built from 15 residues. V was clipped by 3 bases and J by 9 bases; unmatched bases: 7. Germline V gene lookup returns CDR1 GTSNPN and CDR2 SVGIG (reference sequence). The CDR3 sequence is CAWSRGLAGVSEQFF. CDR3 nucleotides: TGTGCCTGGAGCCGGGGACTAGCGGGAGTTAGTGAGCAGTTCTTC.